This T cell receptor beta chain stems from a study of identical twins. This CDR3 contains 16 residues. Unmatched junction bases numbered 12, after V lost 6 bases and J lost 3 bases. CDR1 is KGHSH and CDR2 is LQKENI in the germline V gene. It was template switching that added a universal primer site, and there were unique molecular identifiers on the cDNA. Using its own MiXCR run on the 5' RACE reads, TCRdb lists one record per CDR3 protein. Here the sample spans approximately 280,000 distinct CDR3 sequences, about 8.1% being singletons. These same data were also listed under a study on yellow fever vaccine responses in identical twins.

The V call is TRBV18, the J call TRBJ2-7; 9 bases line up with TRBD1. Material for sequencing was memory (CD45RO+) T cells sorted from blood. This sequence was found in a woman between 18 and 29 years old in good health. This CDR3 reads CASSPKDRGSLYEQYV. CDR3 nucleotides: TGTGCCAGCTCGCCAAAGGACAGGGGCTCGCTCTACGAGCAGTACGTC.